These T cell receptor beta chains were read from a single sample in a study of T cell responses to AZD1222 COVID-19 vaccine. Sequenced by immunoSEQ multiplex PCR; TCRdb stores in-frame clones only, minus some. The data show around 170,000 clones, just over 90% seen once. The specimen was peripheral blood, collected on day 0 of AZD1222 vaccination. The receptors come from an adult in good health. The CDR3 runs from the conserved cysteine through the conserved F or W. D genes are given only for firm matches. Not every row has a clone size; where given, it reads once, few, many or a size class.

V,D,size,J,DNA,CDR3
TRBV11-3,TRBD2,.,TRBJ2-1,TGTGCCAGCAGCTTAGAACTAGCGGGAGGACACAATGAGCAGTTCTTC,CASSLELAGGHNEQFF
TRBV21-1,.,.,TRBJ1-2,TGTGCCAGCAGCAAAGAGAGGACGGACCCCGCGGATGGCTACACCTTC,CASSKERTDPADGYTF
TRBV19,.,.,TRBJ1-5,TGTGCCAGTAGTATAGGTGGGACAAATCAGCCCCAGCATTTT,CASSIGGTNQPQHF
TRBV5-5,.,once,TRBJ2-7,TGTGCCAGCAGCCCTCCGGGCAGGGACGAGCAGTACTTC,CASSPPGRDEQYF
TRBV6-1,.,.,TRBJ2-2,TGTGCCAGCAGTGATGGAGTCACCGGGGAGCTGTTTTTT,CASSDGVTGELFF
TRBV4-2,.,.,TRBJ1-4,TGTGCCAGCAGCCAAGATGGGGGGAGAGGCTTTAATGAAAAACTGTTTTTT,CASSQDGGRGFNEKLFF
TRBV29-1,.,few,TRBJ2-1,TGCAGCGTTCCAAGAAAGCACAGGGTGGCCTACAATGAGCAGTTCTTC,CSVPRKHRVAYNEQFF
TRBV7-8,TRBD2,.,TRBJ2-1,TGTGCCAGCAGCTTAGCGGCTGGGACTAGCGCGGCGAATGAGCAGTTCTTC,CASSLAAGTSAANEQFF
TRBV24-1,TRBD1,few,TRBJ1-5,TGTGCCACCAGTAGACAGGGGAGCAATCAGCCCCAGCATTTT,CATSRQGSNQPQHF
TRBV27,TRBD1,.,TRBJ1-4,TGTGCCAGCAGTTTCACAGGGGGAGGGAAAAAACTGTTTTTT,CASSFTGGGKKLFF
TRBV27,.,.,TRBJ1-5,TGTGCCAGCACAGGGCCGGGGGACGGCAATCAGCCCCAGCATTTT,CASTGPGDGNQPQHF
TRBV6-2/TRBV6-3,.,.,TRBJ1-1,TGTGCCAGCAGTTTCGCGACCGGGACAACACACACTGAAGCTTTCTTT,CASSFATGTTHTEAFF
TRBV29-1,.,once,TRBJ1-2,TGCAGCGCGACAGTTGCCTATGGCTACACCTTC,CSATVAYGYTF
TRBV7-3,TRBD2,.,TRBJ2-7,TGTGCCAGCAGCTTCGGGGACTACTACGAGCAGTACTTC,CASSFGDYYEQYF
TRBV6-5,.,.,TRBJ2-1,TGTGCCAGCAGTTGGTCCCTTGAGGTGAATGAGCAGTTCTTC,CASSWSLEVNEQFF
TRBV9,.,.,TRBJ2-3,TGTGCCAGCAGCCCGATTGTGGGGCCGAGAGATACGCAGTATTTT,CASSPIVGPRDTQYF
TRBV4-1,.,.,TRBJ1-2,TGCGCCAGCAGCCAAGAAACAGTTGTAAACTATGGCTACACCTTC,CASSQETVVNYGYTF
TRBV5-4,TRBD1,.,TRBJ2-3,TGTGCCAGCAGCCGGGACAGGGGAGCAGATACGCAGTATTTT,CASSRDRGADTQYF
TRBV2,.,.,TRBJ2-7,TGTGCCAGCAGTGTGCAGTCCTACGAGCAGTACTTC,CASSVQSYEQYF
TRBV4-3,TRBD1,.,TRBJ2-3,TGCGCCAGCAGCCAAGATCCTGGGGACAGAGCGGCGGATACGCAGTATTTT,CASSQDPGDRAADTQYF
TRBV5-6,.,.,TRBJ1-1,TGTGCCAGCAGCTTGACGGCCATGATGAACACTGAAGCTTTCTTT,CASSLTAMMNTEAFF
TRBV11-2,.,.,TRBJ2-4,TGTGCCAGCAGCTTTAGGGTTGACATTCAGTACTTC,CASSFRVDIQYF